The 20 T cell receptor beta chains given below trace back to one sample, sequenced in a study. TCRdb re-derived calls from the RT-PCR reads in MiXCR, one entry per CDR3 protein. Of about 680,000 distinct CDR3 sequences in the sample, 11% to 15% were seen once. Sequencing was done on a sample of memory CD4+ T cells from blood. These receptors originate from a female donor in good health, serving as a healthy control.

In this sample, this clonotype turned up a few times. The chain combines TRBV7-9 with TRBJ2-7; maybe TRBD1 (5 bases). This CDR3 contains 14 residues. In germline, CDR1 is SEHNR, CDR2 FQNEAQ (reference sequence). The germline V and J ends were trimmed by 5 bases and 7 bases, with 18 bases remaining between them. CDR3 in amino acids: CASSKNRNLGEQYF. CDR3 in DNA: TGTGCCAGCAGCAAAAACAGGAATTTGGGTGAGCAGTACTTC.

This clonotype has at least ten counts. J is TRBJ2-7 and V is TRBV12-3 or TRBV12-4; TRBD1 matches at 7 bases. This CDR3 comprises 15 residues. V trimming: 6 bases; J trimming: 0 bases; junction bases outside the gene matches: 8. In nucleotides, the CDR3 is TGTGCCAGCAGCTCGACAGGGTCGAGCTCCTACGAGCAGTACTTC. Translation: CASSSTGSSSYEQYF.

This rearrangement joins TRBV12-3 or TRBV12-4 to TRBJ2-5; D is perhaps TRBD2 (6 bases). The CDR3 has 15 amino acids. Trimming left V 2 bases short and J 7 bases short, with 17 bases between. The CDR3 is CASSLLAAGGGTQYF. CDR3 nucleotides: TGTGCCAGCAGTTTATTGGCTGCTGGGGGAGGGACCCAGTACTTC.

This clonotype has a handful of counts. The rearrangement uses TRBV5-1 and TRBJ2-4; possibly TRBD2 for D (7 bases). Per the germline V gene, CDR1 is SGHRS and CDR2 is YFSETQ. The CDR3 is made up of 14 amino acids. Trimming shortened V by 2 bases and J by 9 bases, and 15 bases separated the two germline ends. The chain's CDR3 is CASSLEGGGTIQYF. CDR3 sequence (DNA): TGCGCCAGCAGCTTAGAGGGGGGGGGTACCATTCAGTACTTC.

The chain combines TRBV6-2 or TRBV6-3 with TRBJ2-1, with D maybe TRBD1 (5 bases). Germline V gene data show CDR1 as MNHEY and CDR2 as SVGEGT. CDR3 length: 14 residues. Trimming shortened V by 2 bases and J by 6 bases, and 11 bases separated the two germline ends. CDR3: CASSYRSGLNEQFF. CDR3 sequence (DNA): TGTGCCAGCAGTTACAGGTCAGGGCTCAATGAGCAGTTCTTC.

This clonotype was recorded a few times. V gene TRBV6-1 combines with J gene TRBJ1-1; no clear D gene. CDR1 is MNHNS, CDR2 SASEGT, per germline. The CDR3 spans 12 residues. V gave up 6 bases and J gave up 4 bases, with 9 bases separating them. DNA for the CDR3: TGTGCCAGCAGGGGAGTGGGCACTGAAGCTTTCTTT. Encoded protein: CASRGVGTEAFF.

This clonotype was seen many times. V gene TRBV6-5 combines with J gene TRBJ2-5; D is unclear. The germline V and J ends were trimmed by 0 bases and 0 bases, with 8 bases remaining between them. The CDR3 consists of 15 residues. Per germline, CDR1 MNHEY and CDR2 SVGAGI. The CDR3, as DNA: TGTGCCAGCAGTTACTCGTTGGGCAACCAAGAGACCCAGTACTTC. It specifies CASSYSLGNQETQYF.

This clonotype came up a few times. One junction end does not reproduce the germline sequence, and a read error may be involved. V is TRBV14 and J is TRBJ2-7; the D is unclear. Per the germline V gene, CDR1 is SGHDN and CDR2 is FVKESK. CDR3 size: 13 residues. Here the CDR3 reads CASSQVLFGPVAF. DNA of the CDR3: TGTGCCAGCAGCCAAGTTCTATTTGGACCGGTCGCGTTC.

J is TRBJ2-7 and V is TRBV2, with a possible D match to TRBD1 (7 bases). CDR3 length: 13 amino acids. Trimming pared 6 bases from V and 2 bases from J, leaving 11 bases between. Per the germline V gene, CDR1 is SNHLY and CDR2 is FYNNEI. CDR3 protein: CASSRGDTYEQYF. The CDR3 DNA is TGTGCCAGCAGCAGGGGGGATACCTACGAGCAGTACTTC.

This clonotype turned up a few times. The V and J genes are TRBV12-3 or TRBV12-4 and TRBJ2-1; TRBD2 agrees at 11 bases. This CDR3 is 13 amino acids long. The V and J ends lost 2 bases and 16 bases, in that order; junction bases with no gene match: 7. In DNA, the CDR3 is TGTGCCAGCAGTTTACCCGGGACTAGCGGCCTTTTCTTC. As protein: CASSLPGTSGLFF.

This clonotype has at least ten counts. The chain joins TRBV29-1 to TRBJ2-3; no definite D call. Looked up from germline, CDR1 is SQVTM and CDR2 is ANQGSEA. This CDR3 has 13 amino acids. The V end was cut by 3 bases, the J end by 2 bases, with 9 bases between. CDR3 coding DNA: TGCAGCGTTGAGGGGTCCCCCACAGATACGCAGTATTTT. Encoded protein: CSVEGSPTDTQYF.

This clonotype has only a few counts. The chain recombines TRBV11-2 with TRBJ1-1; D gene ambiguous. The CDR3 extends over 13 amino acids. V shed 6 bases and J shed 1 base, with 9 bases lying between them. Germline V gene lookup returns CDR1 SGHAT and CDR2 FQNNGV. CDR3 in amino acids: CASRYQENTEAFF. For the CDR3, the DNA is TGTGCCAGCAGATACCAAGAGAACACTGAAGCTTTCTTT.

The chain carries TRBV20-1 and TRBJ2-1; 7 bases align to TRBD2. The CDR3 has 15 amino acids. V was pared by 3 bases and J by 9 bases, with 14 bases of the junction left unmatched. Germline V gives CDR1 DFQATT, CDR2 SNEGSKA (reference sequence). CDR3 residues: CSARIDGGSWGEQFF. As DNA, the CDR3 is TGCAGTGCTAGGATCGATGGCGGGAGTTGGGGTGAGCAGTTCTTC.

This clonotype was observed a few times. This rearrangement joins TRBV6-1 to TRBJ2-5; TRBD2 is a possible D gene (6 bases). The CDR3 loop spans 12 amino acids. The V gene's germline CDR1 is MNHNS and CDR2 SASEGT. The ends were cut back, 9 bases at V and 2 bases at J, with 10 bases in the middle. As DNA, the CDR3 is TGTGCCAGTACTAGCTTGCAAGAGACCCAGTACTTC. Amino acids: CASTSLQETQYF.

The chain uses TRBV7-2 and TRBJ2-6; 7 bases agree with TRBD2. The J segment lost 0 bases and the V segment lost 5 bases, leaving 1 base of the junction unmatched. Germline lookup yields CDR1 SGHTA and CDR2 FQGNSA. This CDR3 comprises 15 residues. The CDR3 sequence is CASSRGSSGANVLTF. DNA for the CDR3: TGTGCCAGCAGCCGCGGGAGCTCTGGGGCCAACGTCCTGACTTTC.

The CDR3 bases are TGTGCCAGCTACCAGCTGCCACGAGGACAGGGTTTAAATGAGCAGTTCTTC. This encodes CASYQLPRGQGLNEQFF. The chain is built from TRBV6-5 and TRBJ2-1, with 8 nucleotides matching TRBD1. The V gene end was trimmed by 8 bases and the J gene end by 7 bases; junction bases not matched to a gene: 19. This CDR3 region has 17 residues. Germline CDR1 is MNHEY and CDR2 is SVGAGI.

In its sample, this clonotype was seen a few times. V gene TRBV5-1 combines with J gene TRBJ2-7, with 10 nucleotides matching TRBD2. J was trimmed by 1 base and V by 5 bases; bases with no gene match: 6. The CDR3 runs 15 residues. CDR1 and CDR2 from the germline V gene are SGHRS and YFSETQ. CDR3: CASRTGTSDSYEQYF. The CDR3 DNA sequence: TGCGCCAGCAGAACCGGGACTAGCGATTCCTACGAGCAGTACTTC.

This clonotype was recorded a few times. This chain uses TRBV6-5 with TRBJ2-1; D gene unclear. The CDR3 has 18 amino acids. CDR1 and CDR2 (germline): MNHEY, SVGAGI. V was clipped by 0 bases and J by 4 bases, with 19 bases between them. The CDR3 DNA reads TGTGCCAGCAGTTACTCCCCCACCGGGCGGAATGATTACAATGAGCAGTTCTTC. Encoded protein: CASSYSPTGRNDYNEQFF.

This clonotype was seen more than once but under ten times. The CDR3: CASSATQGPHGYTF. In DNA form, the CDR3 reads TGTGCCAGCAGCGCGACACAGGGGCCTCATGGCTACACCTTC. The chain couples TRBV9 to TRBJ1-2; TRBD1 matches 7 bases. The CDR3 covers 14 residues. V shed 3 bases and J 6 bases; nucleotides not matched to a gene: 8. Germline V gene lookup returns CDR1 SGDLS and CDR2 YYNGEE.

Written as DNA, the CDR3 is TGTGCCTGGAGTGTTGAGAAGAGCAGGGCCCAGTTCTTC. Residues: CAWSVEKSRAQFF. The rearrangement links TRBV30 to TRBJ2-1; D is possibly TRBD1 (5 bases). This CDR3 contains 13 residues. V lost 0 bases and J lost 13, with 16 bases in between. In germline, CDR1 is GTSNPN, CDR2 SVGIG (reference sequence).